The TCR beta chain under discussion was sequenced for a study of shared clonotypes between healthy human individuals. Terminally differentiated effector memory CD45RA+ cells were excluded from the naive CD8 cells, which were CD45RO-negative and positively selected for CCR7. The V and J ends lost 8 bases and 1 base respectively, with 21 bases between them. The germline CDR1 and CDR2 sequences are SGHTA and FQGNSA. This CDR3 contains 17 residues. TCRdb's copy holds only in-frame clones and misses some; the assay was immunoSEQ multiplex PCR. The sample records roughly 810,000 clones, around 96% being singletons.

The receptor was derived from a man younger than 40 in good health. J is TRBJ1-5 and V is TRBV7-2, with D possibly TRBD1 on 5 matching bases. What was sequenced was naive CD8+ T cells sorted from blood. CDR3 DNA sequence: TGTGCCAGCCTATCGAGGGCGCCCAGGGAGAGCAATCAGCCCCAGCATTTT. It is translated as CASLSRAPRESNQPQHF.